This T cell receptor (beta chain) was captured by sequencing in a study of post-analysis software for immune sequencing data. Overall study context: Some patients lacked subtype; others had relapsing-remitting, secondary progressive or progressive-relapsing disease. Points from the study as a whole: Same-batch samples co-clustered strongly by F measure. The study found significantly lower normalized Chao1 diversity in multiple sclerosis patients than in controls. Higher frequency in patients than in controls was seen for about five TRBV segments, with TRBV5-6, TRBV5-1 and TRBV20-1 among them.

Remarks on this clonotype: The antigen is not known.

Trimming removed 6 bases from V and 9 bases from J, with 28 bases in between. In germline, CDR1 is MNHNS, CDR2 SASEGT. CDR3 size: 17 residues. Included in the TCR beta cDNA libraries were unique molecular identifiers. T cells, about 0.9 to 11 million of them, yielded 500,000 to 600,000 cDNA molecules. TCRdb analysed the PCR reads with MiXCR anew, one entry per CDR3 protein. Of under 900,000 distinct CDR3 sequences listed, around 50% were seen once; the top ten hold 4.6%. This rearrangement joins TRBV6-1 to TRBJ2-3; tentative D call: TRBD2 (6 bases). The sequence derives from a girl between 10 and 17 years old with multiple sclerosis. Sequenced: blood. The CDR3 DNA reads as TGTGCCAGCAGCTCCCTTCGGGCGGGGAGCGGGTGGACCACGCAGTATTTT. Encoded protein: CASSSLRAGSGWTTQYF.